These 9 T cell receptor beta chains were all obtained from the same sample, sequenced in a study of cytomegalovirus exposure and HLA in healthy donors. Some clones are missing from TCRdb's copy, which holds only in-frame ones; the method was immunoSEQ multiplex PCR. Among approximately 97,000 clones, about 95% were seen once, and the ten largest hold roughly 0.89%. Material for sequencing was PBMCs. These receptors came from a woman under 30 in good health and CMV-seronegative.

This chain connects TRBV7-3 to TRBJ2-3; 9 bases match TRBD2. This CDR3 region has 15 residues. V trimming: 6 bases; J trimming: 0 bases; junction bases outside the gene matches: 4. Per the germline V gene, CDR1 is SGHTA and CDR2 is FQGTGA. CDR3 in DNA: TGTGCCAGCAGAGCTAGCGGGGTTAGCACAGATACGCAGTATTTT. It yields the protein CASRASGVSTDTQYF.

The chain carries TRBV5-4 and TRBJ1-1, with a tentative D call TRBD1 (6 bases). Trimming left V 3 bases short and J 1 base short, with 13 bases between. Per germline, CDR1 SGHNT and CDR2 YYREEE (reference sequence). This CDR3 has 15 residues. The CDR3 region has the DNA TGTGCCAGCAGCTACCCATTGACAGGGAACACTGAAGCTTTCTTT. Translating gives CASSYPLTGNTEAFF.

This clone is a singleton in its sample. The rearrangement links TRBV7-2 to TRBJ2-1; D is possibly TRBD2 (5 bases). Trimming left V 1 base short and J 9 bases short, with 16 bases between. Per germline, CDR1 SGHTA and CDR2 FQGNSA. This CDR3 has 15 amino acids. CDR3 in amino acids: CASSLEDGILLEQFF. CDR3 bases: TGTGCCAGCAGCTTAGAGGACGGGATACTGCTTGAGCAGTTCTTC.

The rearrangement joins TRBV19 to TRBJ2-3; TRBD2 is a possible D gene (7 bases). This CDR3 spans 15 amino acids. Per the germline V gene, CDR1 is LNHDA and CDR2 is SQIVND (reference sequence). V was trimmed by 5 bases and J by 2 bases, leaving 14 bases between them. CDR3 sequence: CASSSKGGSTDTQYF. CDR3 coding DNA: TGTGCCAGTAGTTCAAAGGGGGGGTCCACAGATACGCAGTATTTT.

This rearrangement joins TRBV13 to TRBJ2-7, with 7 bases lining up with TRBD2. With V trimmed by 3 bases and J by 0 bases, 5 bases remained unmatched. The CDR3 consists of 15 residues. Germline V gene sequence: CDR1 PRHDT, CDR2 FYEKMQ (reference sequence). The CDR3 reads CASSFPSSGSYEQYF. The DNA of the CDR3 is TGTGCCAGCAGCTTTCCCTCTAGCGGCTCCTACGAGCAGTACTTC.

This clone was recorded only once. The chain has TRBV11-3 and TRBJ2-7; TRBD1 is a possible D gene (6 bases). Between the trimmed V and J ends, which lost 5 bases and 2 bases, there was a span of 13 bases. Germline loops: CDR1 SGHNT, CDR2 YENEEA. The CDR3 has 14 residues. The CDR3 protein is CASSPSQGAYEQYF. The DNA for the CDR3 is TGTGCCAGCAGCCCTTCACAGGGAGCCTACGAGCAGTACTTC.

CDR3 sequence: CASSFGRVGGYTF. The CDR3 region has the DNA TGTGCCAGCAGCTTCGGCAGGGTTGGTGGCTACACCTTC. This chain uses TRBV7-2 with TRBJ1-2, with D maybe TRBD1 (5 bases). This CDR3 spans 13 amino acids. Germline CDR1 SGHTA, CDR2 FQGNSA. The germline V and J ends were trimmed by 3 bases and 7 bases, with 12 bases remaining between them.

V and J are TRBV27 and TRBJ2-3; 11 bases fit TRBD2. There are 14 residues in the CDR3. From germline, CDR1 is MNHEY and CDR2 SMNVEV (reference sequence). V was clipped by 8 bases and J by 0 bases; unmatched bases: 1. CDR3 sequence reads: CASGTSGSTDTQYF. CDR3 DNA: TGTGCCAGCGGGACTAGCGGTAGCACAGATACGCAGTATTTT.

The chain links TRBV4-1 to TRBJ2-7, with 10 bases identical to TRBD2. Germline CDR1 is MGHRA and CDR2 is YSYEKL. V dropped 1 base and J dropped 2; count of bases not matched to a gene: 8. The CDR3 contains 17 residues. CDR3 in DNA: TGCGCCAGCAGCCAAGTTATCAGCGGGAGGGGGGCCTACGAGCAGTACTTC. Protein sequence: CASSQVISGRGAYEQYF.